The entry that follows covers one TCR beta chain sequence. Antigen specificity is unknown. When ophthalmopathy did not progress within 18 months, Graves' hyperthyroidism was considered stable. Every diagnosis used clinical symptoms, serum thyroxine and TRAb, thyroid ultrasound and orbital computed tomography. Extraction of PBMCs used 10 ml of fresh peripheral blood. This entry is derived from a study of T cells in Graves' hyperthyroidism and ophthalmopathy. Study-level findings and limits: Blood also held most thyroid clonotypes expanded beyond 0.001.

Amplified regions were TCR beta CDR3 sequences from RNA transcripts. The primer set for the first-round RT-PCR of the TCR CDR3 was HTBI. TCRdb re-called the multiplex PCR reads with MiXCR, one entry per CDR3 protein. The data hold around 720,000 distinct CDR3 sequences, with just over 35% observed a single time. Per germline, CDR1 DFQATT and CDR2 SNEGSKA (reference sequence). CDR3 size: 16 residues. V was clipped by 6 bases and J by 4 bases, with 22 bases between them. V usage is TRBV20-1 and J usage is TRBJ2-1; no reliable D call. The TCR comes from a woman aged 40 to 50 with Graves' hyperthyroidism. The specimen sequenced was blood. The CDR3 region has the DNA TGCAGTGCCCCCTCAGGTAGTTGGGAACCTTACAATGAGCAGTTCTTC. Amino acid sequence: CSAPSGSWEPYNEQFF.